Detailed here is one T cell receptor (beta chain). The sample comes from a study of blood T cell repertoires in COVID-19. In the study overall: The United States, Italy and Spain supplied acute and convalescent COVID-19 samples.

The repertoire was sequenced with immunoSEQ multiplex PCR; TCRdb's copy has only in-frame clones and lacks some. The sample shows 200,000 to 250,000 clones, 88% of them seen only once. V was trimmed by 2 bases and J by 4 bases, leaving 11 bases between them. This CDR3 has 15 residues. In germline, CDR1 is MGHDK, CDR2 SYGVNS. The sample was peripheral blood. This chain uses TRBV25-1 with TRBJ2-2, with D maybe TRBD2 (5 bases). This sequence was found in a man older than 75 with acute or convalescent COVID-19. The CDR3 region has the DNA TGTGCCAGCAGTGAACAAGTCGAGGGCACCGGGGAGCTGTTTTTT. As protein: CASSEQVEGTGELFF.